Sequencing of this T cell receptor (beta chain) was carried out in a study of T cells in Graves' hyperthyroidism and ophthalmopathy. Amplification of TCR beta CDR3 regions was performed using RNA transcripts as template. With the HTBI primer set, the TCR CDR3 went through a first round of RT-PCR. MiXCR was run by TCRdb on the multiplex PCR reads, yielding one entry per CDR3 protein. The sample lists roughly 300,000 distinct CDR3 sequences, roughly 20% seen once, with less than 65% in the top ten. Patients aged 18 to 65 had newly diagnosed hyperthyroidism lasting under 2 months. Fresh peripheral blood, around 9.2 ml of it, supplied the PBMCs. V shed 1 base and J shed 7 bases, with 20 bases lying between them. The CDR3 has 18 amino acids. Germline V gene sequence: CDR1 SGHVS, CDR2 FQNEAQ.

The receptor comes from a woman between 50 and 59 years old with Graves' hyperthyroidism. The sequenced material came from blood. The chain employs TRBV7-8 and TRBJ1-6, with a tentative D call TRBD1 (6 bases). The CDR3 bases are TGTGCCAGCAGCTTAGTCCCCGGACAGCCAGCTCTAAATTCACCCCTCCACTTT. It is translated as CASSLVPGQPALNSPLHF.